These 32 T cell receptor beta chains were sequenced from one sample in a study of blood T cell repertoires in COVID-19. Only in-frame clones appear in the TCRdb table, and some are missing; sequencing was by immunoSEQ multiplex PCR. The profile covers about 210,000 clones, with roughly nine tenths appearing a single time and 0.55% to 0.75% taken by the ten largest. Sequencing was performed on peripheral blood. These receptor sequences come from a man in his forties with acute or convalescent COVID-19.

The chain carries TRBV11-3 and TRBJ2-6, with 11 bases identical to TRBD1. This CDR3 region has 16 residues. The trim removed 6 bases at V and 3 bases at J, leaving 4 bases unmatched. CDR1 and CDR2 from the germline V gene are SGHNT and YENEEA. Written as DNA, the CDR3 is TGTGCCAGCAGTCGGACAGGGGGCGATGGGGCCAACGTCCTGACTTTC. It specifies CASSRTGGDGANVLTF.

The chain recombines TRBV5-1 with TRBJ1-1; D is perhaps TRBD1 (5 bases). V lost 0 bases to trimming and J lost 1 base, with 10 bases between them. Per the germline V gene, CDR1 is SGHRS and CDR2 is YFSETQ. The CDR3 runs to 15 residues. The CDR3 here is CASSLGWGENTEAFF. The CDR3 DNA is TGCGCCAGCAGCTTGGGGTGGGGGGAGAACACTGAAGCTTTCTTT.

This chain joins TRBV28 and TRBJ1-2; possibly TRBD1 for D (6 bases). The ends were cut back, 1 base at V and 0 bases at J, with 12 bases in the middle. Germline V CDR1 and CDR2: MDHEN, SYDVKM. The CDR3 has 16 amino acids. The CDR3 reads CASSLSGTFPNYGYTF. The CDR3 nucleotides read TGTGCCAGCAGTTTATCCGGGACATTCCCTAACTATGGCTACACCTTC.

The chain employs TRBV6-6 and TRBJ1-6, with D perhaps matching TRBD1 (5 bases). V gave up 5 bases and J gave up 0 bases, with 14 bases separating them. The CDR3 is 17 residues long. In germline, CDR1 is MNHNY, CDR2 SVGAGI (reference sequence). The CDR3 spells CASSLGTPSSYNSPLHF. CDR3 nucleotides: TGTGCCAGCAGTCTTGGGACTCCGAGCTCCTATAATTCACCCCTCCACTTT.

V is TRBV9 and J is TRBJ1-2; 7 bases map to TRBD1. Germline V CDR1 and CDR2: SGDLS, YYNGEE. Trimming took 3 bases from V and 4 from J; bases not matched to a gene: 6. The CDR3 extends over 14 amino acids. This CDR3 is CASSGTGLIYGYTF. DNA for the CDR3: TGTGCCAGCAGCGGGACAGGACTTATCTATGGCTACACCTTC.

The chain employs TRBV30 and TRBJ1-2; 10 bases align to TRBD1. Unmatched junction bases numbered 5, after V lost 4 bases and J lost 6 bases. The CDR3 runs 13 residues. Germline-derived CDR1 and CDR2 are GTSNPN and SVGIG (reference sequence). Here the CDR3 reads CAWTMGQGNGYTF. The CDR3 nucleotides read TGTGCCTGGACCATGGGACAGGGGAATGGCTACACCTTC.

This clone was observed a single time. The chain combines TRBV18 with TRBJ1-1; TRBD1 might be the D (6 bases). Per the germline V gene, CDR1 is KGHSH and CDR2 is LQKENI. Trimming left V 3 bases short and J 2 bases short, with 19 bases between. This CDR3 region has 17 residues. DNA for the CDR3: TGTGCCAGCTCACCGAGGGACACGGCCTCCACTAACACTGAAGCTTTCTTT. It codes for CASSPRDTASTNTEAFF.

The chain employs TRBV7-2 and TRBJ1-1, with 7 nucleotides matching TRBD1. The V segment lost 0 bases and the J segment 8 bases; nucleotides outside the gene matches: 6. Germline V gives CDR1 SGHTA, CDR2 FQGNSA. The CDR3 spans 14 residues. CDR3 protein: CASSLARDSQEAFF. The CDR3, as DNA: TGTGCCAGCAGCTTAGCGAGGGACAGTCAAGAAGCTTTCTTT.

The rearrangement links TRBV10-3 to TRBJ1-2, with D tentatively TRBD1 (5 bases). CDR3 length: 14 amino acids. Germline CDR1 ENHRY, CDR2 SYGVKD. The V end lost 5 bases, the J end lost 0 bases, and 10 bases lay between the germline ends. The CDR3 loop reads CAISPAGTNYGYTF. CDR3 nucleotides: TGTGCCATCAGTCCGGCAGGGACTAACTATGGCTACACCTTC.

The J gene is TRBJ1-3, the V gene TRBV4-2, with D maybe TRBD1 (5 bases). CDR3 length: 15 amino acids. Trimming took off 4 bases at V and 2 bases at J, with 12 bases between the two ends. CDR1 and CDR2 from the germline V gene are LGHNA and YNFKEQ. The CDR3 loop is CASSPLTDPGNTIYF. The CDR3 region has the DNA TGTGCCAGCAGCCCCTTGACAGATCCTGGAAACACCATATATTTT.

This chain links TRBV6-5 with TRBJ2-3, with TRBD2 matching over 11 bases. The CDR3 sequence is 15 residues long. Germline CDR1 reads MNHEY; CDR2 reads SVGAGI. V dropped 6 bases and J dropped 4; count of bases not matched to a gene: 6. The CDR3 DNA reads TGTGCCAGCAGACCCGGGACTAGCGGTGCAGATACGCAGTATTTT. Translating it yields CASRPGTSGADTQYF.

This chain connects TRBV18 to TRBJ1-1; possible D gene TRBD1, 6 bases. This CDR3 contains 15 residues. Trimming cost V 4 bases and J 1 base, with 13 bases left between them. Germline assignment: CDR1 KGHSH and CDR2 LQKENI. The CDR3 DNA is TGTGCCAGCTCACGACGCTCGGGACAGAACACTGAAGCTTTCTTT. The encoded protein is CASSRRSGQNTEAFF. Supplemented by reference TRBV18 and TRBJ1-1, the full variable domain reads NAGVMQNPRHLVRRRGQEARLRCSPMKGHSHVYWYRQLPEEGLKFMVYLQKENIIDESGMPKERFSAEFPKEGPSILRIQQVVRGDSAAYFCASSRRSGQNTEAFFGQGTRLTVV.

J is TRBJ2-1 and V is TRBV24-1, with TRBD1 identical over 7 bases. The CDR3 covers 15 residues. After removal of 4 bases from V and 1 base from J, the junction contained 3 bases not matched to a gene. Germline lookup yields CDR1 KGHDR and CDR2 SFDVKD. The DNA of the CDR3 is TGTGCCACCAGTGAGAGCAGGGGGTCCTACAATGAGCAGTTCTTC. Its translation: CATSESRGSYNEQFF.

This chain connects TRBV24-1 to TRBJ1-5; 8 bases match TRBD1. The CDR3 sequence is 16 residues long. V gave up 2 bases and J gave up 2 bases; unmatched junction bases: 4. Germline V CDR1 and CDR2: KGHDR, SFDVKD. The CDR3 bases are TGTGCCACCAGTGATTCTGACAGGGGCGGCAATCAGCCCCAGCATTTT. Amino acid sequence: CATSDSDRGGNQPQHF.

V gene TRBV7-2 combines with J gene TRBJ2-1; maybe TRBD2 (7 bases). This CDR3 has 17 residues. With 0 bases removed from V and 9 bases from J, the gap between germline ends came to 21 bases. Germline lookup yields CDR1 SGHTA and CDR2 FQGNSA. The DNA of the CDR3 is TGTGCCAGCAGCTTAGCCTCGGGGGGCGGGCTAAGAAGTGAGCAGTTCTTC. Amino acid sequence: CASSLASGGGLRSEQFF.

In nucleotides, the CDR3 is TGTGCCAGCAGCCGGGACAGGGGAGGAAACACCATATATTTT. Protein: CASSRDRGGNTIYF. The chain uses TRBV7-2 and TRBJ1-3, with 10 nucleotides matching TRBD1. Germline V gene sequence: CDR1 SGHTA, CDR2 FQGNSA. V lost 5 bases and J lost 4; bases outside the gene matches: 2. CDR3 size: 14 residues.

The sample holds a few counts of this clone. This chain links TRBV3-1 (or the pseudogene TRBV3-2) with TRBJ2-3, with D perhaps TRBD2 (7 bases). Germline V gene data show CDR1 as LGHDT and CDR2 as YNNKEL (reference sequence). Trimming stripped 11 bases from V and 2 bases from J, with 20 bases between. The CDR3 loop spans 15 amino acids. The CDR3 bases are TGTGCCTCTAACAAGGGGGGGTACCTCACAGATACGCAGTATTTT. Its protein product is CASNKGGYLTDTQYF.

The CDR3 is CASSPRALYEQYF. DNA for the CDR3: TGTGCCAGCTCACCACGGGCCCTCTACGAGCAGTACTTC. The V call is TRBV18, the J call TRBJ2-7, with D unclear. The germline CDR1 and CDR2 sequences are KGHSH and LQKENI. The ends were cut back, 1 base at V and 3 bases at J, with 7 bases in the middle. The CDR3 runs 13 residues.

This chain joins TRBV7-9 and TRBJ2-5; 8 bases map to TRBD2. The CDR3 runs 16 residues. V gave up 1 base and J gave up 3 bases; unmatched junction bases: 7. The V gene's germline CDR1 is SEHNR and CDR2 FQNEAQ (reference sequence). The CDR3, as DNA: TGTGCCAGCAGCTTAGTGCTGCGGGGGGAGAAAGAGACCCAGTACTTC. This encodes CASSLVLRGEKETQYF.

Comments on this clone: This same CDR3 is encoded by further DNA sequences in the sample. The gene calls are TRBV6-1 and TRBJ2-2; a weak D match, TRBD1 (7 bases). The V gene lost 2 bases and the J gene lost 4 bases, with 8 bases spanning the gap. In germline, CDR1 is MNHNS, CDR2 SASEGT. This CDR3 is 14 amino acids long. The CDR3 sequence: CASSEQGGTGELFF. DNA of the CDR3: TGTGCCAGCAGTGAACAGGGGGGCACCGGGGAGCTGTTTTTT.

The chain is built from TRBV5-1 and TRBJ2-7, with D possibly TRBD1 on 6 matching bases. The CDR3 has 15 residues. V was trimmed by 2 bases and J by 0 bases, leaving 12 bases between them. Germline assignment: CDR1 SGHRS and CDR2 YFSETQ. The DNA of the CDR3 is TGCGCCAGCAGCTTTGGACAGAGAGTCTCCTACGAGCAGTACTTC. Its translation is CASSFGQRVSYEQYF.

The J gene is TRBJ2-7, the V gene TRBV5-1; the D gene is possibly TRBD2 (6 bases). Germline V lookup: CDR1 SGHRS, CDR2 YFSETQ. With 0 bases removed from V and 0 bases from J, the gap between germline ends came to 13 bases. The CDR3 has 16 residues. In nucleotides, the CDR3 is TGCGCCAGCAGCTTGGGGAGGGGTATCAGCTCCTACGAGCAGTACTTC. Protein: CASSLGRGISSYEQYF.

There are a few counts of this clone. The CDR3 sequence is CASSSGTGYSGNTIYF. The CDR3 DNA is TGTGCCAGCAGCTCGGGGACAGGTTACTCTGGAAACACCATATATTTT. The chain couples TRBV11-2 to TRBJ1-3; TRBD1 matches 8 bases. V lost 4 bases, J lost 0 bases, and 5 bases stayed unmatched. From germline, CDR1 is SGHAT and CDR2 FQNNGV. The CDR3 length is 16 residues.

DNA of the CDR3: TGTGCCAGCAGCCAAGACATAGACAGGGCAGATACGCAGTATTTT. It translates to CASSQDIDRADTQYF. V gene TRBV3-1 (or the pseudogene TRBV3-2) combines with J gene TRBJ2-3, with 7 bases lining up with TRBD1. The V segment lost 0 bases and the J segment 4 bases; nucleotides outside the gene matches: 4. CDR1 and CDR2 (germline): LGHDT, YNNKEL (reference sequence). CDR3 length: 15 residues.

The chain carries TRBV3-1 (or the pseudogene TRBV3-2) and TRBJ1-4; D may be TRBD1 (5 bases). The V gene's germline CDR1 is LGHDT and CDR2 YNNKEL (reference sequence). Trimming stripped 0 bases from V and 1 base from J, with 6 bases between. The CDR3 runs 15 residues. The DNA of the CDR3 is TGTGCCAGCAGCCAAGAGGGGCTAACTAATGAAAAACTGTTTTTT. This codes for CASSQEGLTNEKLFF.

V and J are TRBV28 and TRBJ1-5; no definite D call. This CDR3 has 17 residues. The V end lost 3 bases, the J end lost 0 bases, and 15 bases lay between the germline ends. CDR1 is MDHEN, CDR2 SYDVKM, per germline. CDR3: CASSFLVAVNSNQPQHF. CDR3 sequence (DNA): TGTGCCAGCAGTTTCTTGGTCGCAGTGAATAGCAATCAGCCCCAGCATTTT.

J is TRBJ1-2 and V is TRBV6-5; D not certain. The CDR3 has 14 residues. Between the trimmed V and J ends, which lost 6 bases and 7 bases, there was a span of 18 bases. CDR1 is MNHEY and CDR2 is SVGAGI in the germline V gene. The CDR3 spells CASRLRSDPCGYTF. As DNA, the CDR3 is TGTGCCAGCAGACTTCGGTCCGATCCATGTGGCTACACCTTC.

The CDR3 loop reads CASSPRGPYWEQYF. CDR3 sequence (DNA): TGTGCCAGCAGCCCCAGGGGGCCATACTGGGAGCAGTACTTC. This chain uses TRBV14 with TRBJ2-7; 8 bases agree with TRBD1. Germline V gene data show CDR1 as SGHDN and CDR2 as FVKESK. There are 14 residues in the CDR3. V dropped 4 bases and J dropped 7; count of bases not matched to a gene: 9.

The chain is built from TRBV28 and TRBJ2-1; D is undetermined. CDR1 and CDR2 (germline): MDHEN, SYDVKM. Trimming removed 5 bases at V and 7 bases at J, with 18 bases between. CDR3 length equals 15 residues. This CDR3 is CASSPGWLVSNEQFF. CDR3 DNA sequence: TGTGCCAGCAGTCCCGGCTGGCTAGTCTCTAATGAGCAGTTCTTC.

The CDR3 nucleotides are TGTGCCAGCTCACCACCCCAGGGGAACTATGGCTACACCTTC. This translates into CASSPPQGNYGYTF. The chain is built from TRBV18 and TRBJ1-2; maybe TRBD1 (6 bases). Trimming left V 0 bases short and J 2 bases short, with 7 bases between. Germline V gene data show CDR1 as KGHSH and CDR2 as LQKENI. The CDR3 is 14 amino acids.

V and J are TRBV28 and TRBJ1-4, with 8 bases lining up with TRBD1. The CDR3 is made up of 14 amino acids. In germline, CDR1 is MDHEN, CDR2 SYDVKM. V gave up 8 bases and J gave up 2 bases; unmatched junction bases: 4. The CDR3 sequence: CASLDRGTNEKLFF. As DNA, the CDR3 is TGTGCCAGCCTAGACAGGGGTACTAATGAAAAACTGTTTTTT. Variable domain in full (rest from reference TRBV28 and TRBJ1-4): DVKVTQSSRYLVKRTGEKVFLECVQDMDHENMFWYRQDPGLGLRLIYFSYDVKMKEKGDIPEGYSVSREKKERFSLILESASTNQTSMYLCASLDRGTNEKLFFGSGTQLSVL.

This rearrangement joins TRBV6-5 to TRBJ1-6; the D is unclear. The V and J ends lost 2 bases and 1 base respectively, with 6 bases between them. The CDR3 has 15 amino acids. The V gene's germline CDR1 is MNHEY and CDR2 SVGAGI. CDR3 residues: CASSYEGSYNSPLHF. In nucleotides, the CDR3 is TGTGCCAGCAGTTACGAGGGATCCTATAATTCACCCCTCCACTTT.